This T cell receptor (beta chain) was captured in a study of T-cell memory formation after mild COVID-19. cDNA libraries for TCR alpha and TCR beta, carrying sample barcodes and UMIs, came from 5'RACE with constant-segment primers. MiXCR, applied by TCRdb to the 5' RACE reads, yields one record per CDR3 protein. The repertoire holds about 180,000 distinct CDR3 sequences, with 16% as singletons. Germline lookup yields CDR1 KGHSH and CDR2 LQKENI. The CDR3 extends over 18 amino acids. Trimming at V came to 0 bases and at J to 2 bases, leaving 8 bases not matched to a gene. The chain combines TRBV18 with TRBJ2-7; 12 bases map to TRBD2. The TCR comes from an adult woman who had mild COVID-19 (a few samples of this study predate the infection). Cell type and time point are not known. Sequencing was done on a sample of PBMCs or a T cell subset sorted from them (not recorded which). CDR3 nucleotide sequence: TGTGCCAGCTCACCACCGGGACTAGCGGGTACACGAACCTACGAGCAGTACTTC. Its protein is CASSPPGLAGTRTYEQYF.